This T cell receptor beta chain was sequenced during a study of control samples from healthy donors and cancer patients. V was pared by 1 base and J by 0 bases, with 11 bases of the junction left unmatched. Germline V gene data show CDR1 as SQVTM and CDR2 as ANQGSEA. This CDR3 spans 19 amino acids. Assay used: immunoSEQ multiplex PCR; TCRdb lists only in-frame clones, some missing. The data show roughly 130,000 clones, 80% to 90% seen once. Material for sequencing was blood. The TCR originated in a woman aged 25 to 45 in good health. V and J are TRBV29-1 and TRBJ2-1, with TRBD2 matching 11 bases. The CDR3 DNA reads TGCAGCGTTGAAGGCCTAGCGGGAGGCTCGCCCAGCTCCTACAATGAGCAGTTCTTC. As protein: CSVEGLAGGSPSSYNEQFF.